This entry lists 15 T cell receptor beta chains sequenced from one sample in a study of neurological immune-mediated disorders. TCRdb re-called the 5' RACE reads through MiXCR, storing one row per CDR3 protein. The table lists tens of thousands of distinct CDR3 sequences, around 4% of them singletons. Input material: PBMCs. All receptors come from a man aged 60 to 69 with multiple sclerosis.

This clonotype was detected a few times. The junction shows a germline mismatch at one end, possibly a read error. This chain uses TRBV24-1 with TRBJ1-6; D not certain. Germline V gene data show CDR1 as KGHDR and CDR2 as SFDVKD. The CDR3 runs to 14 residues. CDR3 amino acids: CATSAGNRVGTLNF. As DNA, the CDR3 is TGTGCCACCAGTGCTGGGAACAGAGTGGGAACCCTCAACTTT.

The table lists this clonotype with many counts. This chain links TRBV11-2 with TRBJ2-4; D not resolved. CDR1 and CDR2 (germline): SGHAT, FQNNGV. Trimming removed 0 bases at V and 0 bases at J, with 9 bases between. This CDR3 region has 16 residues. The CDR3 region is CASSLDGGLAKNIQYF. The CDR3 DNA follows: TGTGCCAGCAGCTTAGACGGCGGTCTAGCCAAAAACATTCAGTACTTC.

This clonotype was observed many times. The rearrangement uses TRBV5-1 and TRBJ1-4; D is unclear. Germline V gene data show CDR1 as SGHRS and CDR2 as YFSETQ. V gave up 0 bases and J gave up 8 bases, with 11 bases separating them. The CDR3 covers 14 residues. The CDR3 spells CASSLGEGREKLFF. The DNA for the CDR3 is TGCGCCAGCAGCTTGGGGGAGGGCCGGGAAAAACTGTTTTTT.

This clonotype was counted a few times. CDR3 sequence (DNA): TGCAGTGCTAGAGGACAGAATGAAGCTTTCTTT. Translating it yields CSARGQNEAFF. The J gene is TRBJ1-1, the V gene TRBV20-1; maybe TRBD1 (5 bases). There are 11 residues in the CDR3. Germline CDR1 is DFQATT and CDR2 is SNEGSKA (reference sequence). The ends were cut back, 1 base at V and 7 bases at J, with 7 bases in the middle.

This clonotype has a count of ten or more. The chain combines TRBV24-1 with TRBJ1-2; D is perhaps TRBD1 (6 bases). The CDR3 runs to 13 residues. V was trimmed by 0 bases and J by 8 bases, leaving 9 bases between them. Germline values: CDR1 KGHDR, CDR2 SFDVKD. The CDR3, as DNA: TGTGCCACCAGTGATTTGACGGGGGGCGGCTACACCTTC. Translation gives CATSDLTGGGYTF.

This clonotype came up many times. The rearrangement joins TRBV7-8 to TRBJ2-7, with 10 bases that match TRBD1. CDR1 and CDR2 from the germline V gene are SGHVS and FQNEAQ. CDR3 size: 17 residues. V was clipped by 4 bases and J by 0 bases; unmatched bases: 9. In DNA, the CDR3 is TGTGCCAGCAGCTCCATCTCTGGGGACAGGGGCTCCTACGAGCAGTACTTC. This translates into CASSSISGDRGSYEQYF.

At least ten counts were recorded for this clonotype. The V gene is TRBV5-1, the J gene TRBJ2-5; no definite D call. Deletions cut 4 bases from V and 3 bases from J, with 13 bases between. Germline lookup yields CDR1 SGHRS and CDR2 YFSETQ. The CDR3 is 14 amino acids. The DNA of the CDR3 is TGCGCCAGCAGCCCAGACCTCAAGGAAGAGACCCAGTACTTC. Translation: CASSPDLKEETQYF.

This clonotype was seen ten or more times. The chain is built from TRBV28 and TRBJ2-7, with 7 nucleotides matching TRBD1. Germline V gives CDR1 MDHEN, CDR2 SYDVKM. The CDR3 contains 14 residues. After removal of 6 bases from V and 1 base from J, the junction contained 6 bases not matched to a gene. DNA for the CDR3: TGTGCCAGCAGACGTCCACAGGGGTCCTACGAGCAGTACTTC. It yields the protein CASRRPQGSYEQYF.

This clonotype has a count of ten or more. CDR3 sequence: CASSQGTGSYNEQFF. The DNA of the CDR3 is TGTGCCAGCAGCCAAGGGACCGGCTCCTACAATGAGCAGTTCTTC. This chain joins TRBV3-1 and TRBJ2-1, with D uncertain. Deletions cut 1 base from V and 0 bases from J, with 7 bases between. The germline CDR1 and CDR2 sequences are LGHDT and YNNKEL (reference sequence). This CDR3 has 15 amino acids.

In this sample, this clonotype turned up many times. The chain joins TRBV6-5 to TRBJ2-7; D gene uncertain. V lost 6 bases, J lost 4 bases, and 16 bases lay in between. The CDR3 spans 14 residues. Per the germline V gene, CDR1 is MNHEY and CDR2 is SVGAGI. CDR3 coding DNA: TGTGCCAGCAGCTCCGGGCAGCTACTTTACGAGCAGTACTTC. This gives the protein CASSSGQLLYEQYF.

This clonotype was picked up a small number of times. The V gene is TRBV7-9, the J gene TRBJ1-3, with TRBD1 matching over 8 bases. CDR1 and CDR2 (germline): SEHNR, FQNEAQ (reference sequence). After removal of 8 bases from V and 12 bases from J, the junction contained 18 bases not matched to a gene. There are 15 residues in the CDR3. CDR3 in DNA: TGTGCCAGCGGAGCCAGGGGGCAGGCCGGAAAAAACATATATTTT. This gives the protein CASGARGQAGKNIYF.

This clonotype has at least ten counts. The V call is TRBV20-1, the J call TRBJ1-3; D is possibly TRBD1 (5 bases). Trimming took off 2 bases at V and 8 bases at J, with 13 bases between the two ends. The CDR3 spans 13 residues. Looked up from germline, CDR1 is DFQATT and CDR2 is SNEGSKA (reference sequence). The CDR3, as DNA: TGCAGTGCTAGATCGGGGGGTAGGGACACCATATATTTT. It is translated as CSARSGGRDTIYF.

This clonotype was seen only a few times. The chain recombines TRBV20-1 with TRBJ2-7; 8 bases are a match to TRBD1. Germline V gives CDR1 DFQATT, CDR2 SNEGSKA (reference sequence). CDR3 size: 14 residues. J was trimmed by 3 bases and V by 6 bases; bases with no gene match: 10. Here the CDR3 DNA reads TGCAGTGCCTCTCGGGACAGGACAGTCTACGAGCAGTACTTC. It codes for CSASRDRTVYEQYF.

This clonotype has a count of ten or more. The chain has TRBV9 and TRBJ2-3; 8 nucleotides line up with TRBD2. CDR1 and CDR2 from the germline V gene are SGDLS and YYNGEE. Trimming at V came to 4 bases and at J to 0 bases, leaving 7 bases not matched to a gene. This CDR3 is built from 16 residues. CDR3 loop: CASSPPSGLSTDTQYF. The CDR3 nucleotides read TGTGCCAGCAGCCCCCCTAGCGGGCTTAGCACAGATACGCAGTATTTT. The whole variable domain, remainder taken from reference TRBV9 and TRBJ2-3, is DSGVTQTPKHLITATGQRVTLRCSPRSGDLSVYWYQQSLDQGLQFLIQYYNGEERAKGNILERFSAQQFPDLHSELNLSSLELGDSALYFCASSPPSGLSTDTQYFGPGTRLTVL.

This clonotype appeared many times. This chain joins TRBV5-1 and TRBJ1-4; D ambiguous. The V gene lost 2 bases and the J gene lost 5 bases, with 10 bases spanning the gap. CDR3 size: 14 residues. The germline V gene encodes CDR1 SGHRS and CDR2 YFSETQ. In nucleotides, the CDR3 is TGCGCCAGCAGCTTAGACGGCCACAATGAAAAACTGTTTTTT. Amino acids: CASSLDGHNEKLFF.